This T cell receptor (beta chain) was retrieved from a study of Graves' ophthalmopathy and Graves' hyperthyroidism. Across the study: Absence of ophthalmopathy within 18 months of follow-up defined stable hyperthyroidism.

For repertoire sequencing, the TCR beta CDR3 regions were amplified from RNA transcripts. First-round RT-PCR relied on HTBI primers, and a second-round multiplex PCR came next. TCRdb fed the multiplex PCR reads into MiXCR, producing one record per CDR3 protein. This sample has around 1,200,000 distinct CDR3 sequences, with approximately 35% found just once. Orbital computed tomography and thyroid ultrasound, along with TRAb, serum thyroxine and clinical symptoms, underpinned diagnosis. Germline CDR1 reads SQVTM; CDR2 reads ANQGSEA. The junction had 6 bases not matched to a gene; V was cut back by 6 bases and J by 2 bases. The CDR3 spans 13 residues. This clonotype came up a few times. Just one base apart from a much larger clone, this may be a read error.

The origin of this receptor is an adult man with Graves' hyperthyroidism. V usage is TRBV29-1 and J usage is TRBJ2-7; 8 bases line up with TRBD1. The sequencing input was peripheral blood or thyroid tissue (not recorded which). CDR3 residues: CSVRTGPAYEQYF. The DNA for the CDR3 is TGCAGCGTGAGGACAGGGCCTGCCTACGAGCAGTACTTC.